This T cell receptor beta chain was identified during a study of response to subunit inactivated influenza vaccine. Only a few counts were recorded for this clonotype. TCRdb itself ran the RT-PCR reads through MiXCR, one entry per CDR3 protein. This table holds roughly 500,000 distinct CDR3 sequences, approximately 15% found once. The sample consisted of CD4+ T cells sorted from PBMCs, taken less than 25 months after vaccination. The TCR comes from a man between 50 and 75 years old who received an inactivated influenza vaccine.

The CDR3 here is CASSQEVSSRNTEAFF. The CDR3 DNA is TGCGCCAGCAGCCAAGAGGTTTCCAGTAGGAACACTGAAGCTTTCTTT. The chain joins TRBV4-1 to TRBJ1-1; D is unclear. V lost 0 bases and J lost 1, with 12 bases in between. The CDR3 contains 16 residues. Germline loops: CDR1 MGHRA, CDR2 YSYEKL.